A single sample gave rise to the 10 T cell receptor beta chains below, sequenced in a study of blood T cell repertoires in COVID-19. Using immunoSEQ multiplex PCR, the repertoire was profiled, and TCRdb retains in-frame clones only, with some absent. In the table there are about 120,000 clones, 75% to 90% of which are singletons. Sequencing was performed on peripheral blood. The origin of the receptors is a woman in her 70s with acute or convalescent COVID-19.

V and J are TRBV7-3 and TRBJ1-1; D gene uncertain. Deletions cut 3 bases from V and 5 bases from J, with 10 bases between. In germline, CDR1 is SGHTA, CDR2 FQGTGA. The length of the CDR3 is 13 residues. The CDR3 loop reads CASSFYRGTEAFF. CDR3 nucleotides: TGTGCCAGCAGCTTTTACCGGGGTACTGAAGCTTTCTTT.

The rearrangement links TRBV12-3 or TRBV12-4 to TRBJ1-2; the match to TRBD1 covers 7 bases. Trimming took 3 bases from V and 8 from J; bases not matched to a gene: 6. The CDR3 is 13 amino acids. CDR3 protein: CASSLEGARGYTF. The CDR3 nucleotides read TGTGCCAGCAGTTTGGAGGGGGCTAGAGGCTACACCTTC.

This chain uses TRBV18 with TRBJ2-7, with 8 bases lining up with TRBD1. The CDR3 contains 16 residues. Germline values: CDR1 KGHSH, CDR2 LQKENI. J lost 5 bases, V lost 4 bases, and 13 bases had no gene match. The CDR3 bases are TGTGCCAGCTCACAAACCCGGACAGGGAGGTACCACGAGCAGTACTTC. Its protein product is CASSQTRTGRYHEQYF.

This clone occurred once. The chain recombines TRBV6-5 with TRBJ2-7, with 11 bases matching TRBD1. Germline V gene data show CDR1 as MNHEY and CDR2 as SVGAGI. J gave up 7 bases and V 4 bases, and 6 bases lay outside the gene matches. This CDR3 contains 14 residues. The CDR3 DNA follows: TGTGCCAGCAGTTCCGGGACAGGGGGGCGGGAGCAGTACTTC. Protein sequence: CASSSGTGGREQYF.

This clone was seen only a few times. The rearrangement joins TRBV9 to TRBJ1-6; 7 positions agree with TRBD1. The CDR3 covers 17 residues. Germline V CDR1 and CDR2: SGDLS, YYNGEE. J was trimmed by 2 bases and V by 4 bases; bases with no gene match: 9. The CDR3 nucleotides read TGTGCCAGCAGCCAATCAGGGACAGCGGCCTATAATTCACCCCTCCACTTT. Protein sequence: CASSQSGTAAYNSPLHF. The full variable domain, its missing parts supplied by reference TRBV9 and TRBJ1-6, is DSGVTQTPKHLITATGQRVTLRCSPRSGDLSVYWYQQSLDQGLQFLIQYYNGEERAKGNILERFSAQQFPDLHSELNLSSLELGDSALYFCASSQSGTAAYNSPLHFGNGTRLTVT.

This clone turned up a few times. The J gene is TRBJ2-7, the V gene TRBV28; TRBD1 aligns across 12 bases. J gave up 6 bases and V 4 bases, and 7 bases lay outside the gene matches. CDR1 is MDHEN and CDR2 is SYDVKM in the germline V gene. This CDR3 has 15 residues. CDR3 DNA sequence: TGTGCCAGCAGTTCACTCGGGACAGGGGGCGCCGAGCAGTACTTC. Translated: CASSSLGTGGAEQYF.

The genes are TRBV12-5 and TRBJ1-1; 10 bases match TRBD1. The ends lost 1 base at V and 0 bases at J; junction bases unmatched: 11. Looked up from germline, CDR1 is LGHNT and CDR2 is FRNRAP. The CDR3 is 19 residues long. The CDR3 here is CASGLGGRWDRGVNTEAFF. In DNA form, the CDR3 reads TGTGCTAGTGGTTTGGGCGGCCGTTGGGACAGGGGAGTGAACACTGAAGCTTTCTTT.

The chain couples TRBV27 to TRBJ1-2; TRBD1 is a possible D gene (6 bases). Trimming cost V 2 bases and J 7 bases, with 20 bases left between them. CDR1 is MNHEY, CDR2 SMNVEV, per germline (reference sequence). The CDR3 is made up of 16 amino acids. The CDR3 DNA sequence: TGTGCCAGCAGTTTAAGGGAGACAGGAGCGGCGGGTGGCTACACCTTC. Translation: CASSLRETGAAGGYTF.

Only a few counts were recorded for this clone. The genes are TRBV5-4 and TRBJ1-1, with D tentatively TRBD1 (5 bases). Per germline, CDR1 SGHNT and CDR2 YYREEE (reference sequence). The CDR3 sequence is 17 residues long. V shed 0 bases and J shed 1 base, with 16 bases lying between them. CDR3 loop: CASSLERGSGQNTEAFF. The CDR3 nucleotides are TGTGCCAGCAGCTTGGAGCGTGGGTCAGGACAGAACACTGAAGCTTTCTTT.

The V gene is TRBV5-1, the J gene TRBJ1-6; tentatively, D is TRBD1 (6 bases). CDR3 length: 17 residues. With 6 bases removed from V and 4 bases from J, the gap between germline ends came to 20 bases. CDR1 is SGHRS, CDR2 YFSETQ, per germline. The CDR3 reads CASTPAGGGRYNSPLHF. The CDR3, as DNA: TGCGCCAGCACCCCGGCGGGAGGGGGAAGGTATAATTCACCCCTCCACTTT.